This TCR beta chain was identified during a study of shared clonotypes between healthy human individuals. Profiled with immunoSEQ multiplex PCR; TCRdb holds only in-frame clones, not every one. The data contain 300,000 to 400,000 clones, around 90% of them singletons. As concerns this clone: Antigen: not known. At one of its ends the junction is not consistent with the germline gene, which may arise from a read error.

Study-level findings and limits: Naive subsets, compared against memory subsets, generally had larger estimated richness values. The expectation was that sequencing depth would affect clonotype sharing among donors. Enrolling few donors narrowed the genetic and exposure-history diversity that was represented.

Germline V CDR1 and CDR2: SGHKS, YYEKEE (reference sequence). This CDR3 region has 14 residues. Specimen: memory CD8+ T cells sorted from blood. Subset specified: CD45RO+ cells pooled with CCR7-negative TemRA cells. The chain carries TRBV5-5 and TRBJ1-2, with TRBD1 identical over 9 bases. This receptor was taken from a man in his late teens or twenties in good health. The CDR3 DNA is TGTGCCAGCAGTTTGGAAGGGACAGGGTATGGCTACACCTTC. It codes for CASSLEGTGYGYTF.